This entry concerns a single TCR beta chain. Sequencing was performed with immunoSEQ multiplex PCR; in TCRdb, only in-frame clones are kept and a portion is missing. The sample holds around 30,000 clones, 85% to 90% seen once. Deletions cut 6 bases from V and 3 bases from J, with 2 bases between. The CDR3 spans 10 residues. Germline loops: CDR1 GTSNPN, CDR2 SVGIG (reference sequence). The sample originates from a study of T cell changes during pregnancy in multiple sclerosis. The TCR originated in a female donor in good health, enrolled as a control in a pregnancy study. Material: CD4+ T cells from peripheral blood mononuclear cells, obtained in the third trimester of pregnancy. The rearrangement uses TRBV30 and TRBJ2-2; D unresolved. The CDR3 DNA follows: TGTGCCTGCTACACCGGGGAGCTGTTTTTT. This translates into CACYTGELFF.